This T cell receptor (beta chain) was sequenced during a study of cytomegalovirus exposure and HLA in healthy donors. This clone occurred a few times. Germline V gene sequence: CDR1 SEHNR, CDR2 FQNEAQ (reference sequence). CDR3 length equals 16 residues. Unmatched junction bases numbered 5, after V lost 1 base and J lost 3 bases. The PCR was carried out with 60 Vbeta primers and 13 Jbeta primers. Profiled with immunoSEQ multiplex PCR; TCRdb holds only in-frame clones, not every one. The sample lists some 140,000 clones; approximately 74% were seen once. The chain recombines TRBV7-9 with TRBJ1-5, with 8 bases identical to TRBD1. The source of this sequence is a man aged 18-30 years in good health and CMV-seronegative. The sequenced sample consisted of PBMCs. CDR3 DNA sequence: TGTGCCAGCAGCTTAGGGGCAGGGGGCCCCAATCAGCCCCAGCATTTT. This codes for CASSLGAGGPNQPQHF.